The TCR beta chain under discussion was sequenced for a study of Graves' ophthalmopathy and Graves' hyperthyroidism. About the study: Stable hyperthyroid donors showed no ophthalmopathy during 18 months follow-up. The study's findings and limits: As the model predicted ophthalmopathy progression, it achieved a sensitivity of 65% to 71% and a specificity of roughly 72%.

Orbital computed tomography, together with clinical symptoms, serum thyroxine, TRAb and thyroid ultrasound, was used for diagnosis. Germline CDR1 and CDR2: MGHDK and SYGVNS. The CDR3 contains 13 residues. Trimming pared 4 bases from V and 8 bases from J, leaving 9 bases between. This clonotype was recorded many times. No antigen is known for it. The authors amplified TCR beta CDR3 regions, and they did so from RNA transcripts for repertoire sequencing. Second-round multiplex PCR came after first-round RT-PCR with HTBI primers. One entry per CDR3 protein results from TCRdb running MiXCR on the multiplex PCR reads. Seen here are around 1,000,000 distinct CDR3 sequences, roughly 35% observed once, and the top ten hold 11%.

The source is an adult man with Graves' hyperthyroidism. Sample: peripheral blood or thyroid tissue (not recorded which). The rearrangement joins TRBV25-1 to TRBJ1-6, with D unresolved. The CDR3 bases are TGTGCCAGCAGTGGACTAGCTTATTCACCCCTCCACTTT. This codes for CASSGLAYSPLHF.